Described below is a single T cell receptor (beta chain) sequence and its context. The data are from a study of T cells in Graves' hyperthyroidism and ophthalmopathy. From RNA transcripts, TCR beta CDR3 regions were amplified. The HTBI set primed first-round TCR CDR3 RT-PCR. TCRdb re-called the multiplex PCR reads through MiXCR, storing one row per CDR3 protein. Among approximately 320,000 distinct CDR3 sequences, roughly 17% were seen once, and the ten largest hold approximately 35%. Uncontrolled infections, other autoimmune diseases, pregnancy or lactation led to exclusion of patients. The CDR3 covers 12 residues. Germline CDR1 reads SQVTM; CDR2 reads ANQGSEA. Trimming removed 0 bases from V and 15 bases from J, with 15 bases in between.

The J gene is TRBJ2-1, the V gene TRBV29-1; D gene unclear. The specimen was blood. This TCR was recovered from a man in his thirties or forties with Graves' hyperthyroidism. This CDR3 is CSVEDHRDSPFF. The CDR3 DNA reads as TGCAGCGTTGAAGACCATAGGGATAGTCCGTTCTTC.